This is a list of T cell receptor beta chains from one sample in a study of shared clonotypes between healthy human individuals. TCRdb keeps only in-frame clones here, not all; method: immunoSEQ multiplex PCR. The sample holds nearly 1 million clones, 60% to 85% seen once. The material sequenced was memory CD4+ T cells sorted from blood. The origin of the receptors is a man aged 18 to 29 in good health. CDR3s include the opening cysteine and the closing phenylalanine or tryptophan. D genes are given only for firm matches. The size field is filled for only some rows; it gives once, few, many or a size class.

clone size: NA
J gene: TRBJ2-1
D gene: NA
V gene: TRBV5-1
CDR3 DNA: TGCGCCAGCAGCTCCCAAATAGGGGGTGAGCAGTTCTTC
CDR3 protein: CASSSQIGGEQFF

clone size: NA
J gene: TRBJ2-3
D gene: NA
V gene: TRBV28
CDR3 DNA: TGTGCCAGCAGCCAAACAGGAGATACGCAGTATTTT
CDR3 protein: CASSQTGDTQYF

clone size: NA
J gene: TRBJ1-2
D gene: NA
V gene: TRBV20-1
CDR3 DNA: TGCAGTGCTAGAGACGATGGCTACACCTTC
CDR3 protein: CSARDDGYTF

clone size: NA
J gene: TRBJ1-1
D gene: NA
V gene: TRBV6-6
CDR3 DNA: TGTGCCAGCAGGTCCGAAGGGTTGTTCACTGAAGCTTTCTTT
CDR3 protein: CASRSEGLFTEAFF

clone size: NA
J gene: TRBJ1-3
D gene: NA
V gene: TRBV5-6
CDR3 DNA: TGTGCCAGCTCTAGACCTTCGTCGGGAAACACCATATATTTT
CDR3 protein: CASSRPSSGNTIYF

clone size: NA
J gene: TRBJ2-1
D gene: NA
V gene: TRBV5-1
CDR3 DNA: TGCGCCAGCACCCTCGAGGGGGGCACGAGCTCCTACAATGAGCAGTTCTTC
CDR3 protein: CASTLEGGTSSYNEQFF

clone size: many
J gene: TRBJ2-7
D gene: TRBD2
V gene: TRBV27
CDR3 DNA: TGTGCCAGCAGTTCCCCACTAGCGGGGCACGAGCAGTACTTC
CDR3 protein: CASSSPLAGHEQYF

clone size: once
J gene: TRBJ2-7
D gene: NA
V gene: TRBV7-9
CDR3 DNA: TGTGCCAGCAGCTTCACAGTAAAAAGCGAGCAGTACTTC
CDR3 protein: CASSFTVKSEQYF

clone size: once
J gene: TRBJ1-6
D gene: TRBD1
V gene: TRBV27
CDR3 DNA: TGTGCCAGCAGTCTGACGAGACAGGGGGCCTCCTATAATTCACCCCTCCACTTT
CDR3 protein: CASSLTRQGASYNSPLHF

clone size: once
J gene: TRBJ1-4
D gene: NA
V gene: TRBV6-1
CDR3 DNA: TGTGCCAGCACTATCGGGACCCTGAATAATGAAAAACTGTTTTTT
CDR3 protein: CASTIGTLNNEKLFF

clone size: NA
J gene: TRBJ2-1
D gene: NA
V gene: TRBV11-3
CDR3 DNA: TGTGCCAGCAGCTCCCACAGCGGGCGTGACAATGAGCAGTTCTTC
CDR3 protein: CASSSHSGRDNEQFF

clone size: few
J gene: TRBJ1-5
D gene: NA
V gene: TRBV18
CDR3 DNA: TGTGCCAGCTCACAAGGGGGCAATCAGCCCCAGCATTTT
CDR3 protein: CASSQGGNQPQHF

clone size: NA
J gene: TRBJ2-5
D gene: NA
V gene: TRBV30
CDR3 DNA: TGTGCCTGGAGTGTCGGTAGCGGCCAAATTCAAGAGACCCAGTACTTC
CDR3 protein: CAWSVGSGQIQETQYF

clone size: NA
J gene: TRBJ2-7
D gene: TRBD1
V gene: TRBV11-3
CDR3 DNA: TGTGCCAGCAGCTGGACAGGGGCCTACGAGCAGTACTTC
CDR3 protein: CASSWTGAYEQYF

clone size: once
J gene: TRBJ1-5
D gene: TRBD1
V gene: TRBV5-6
CDR3 DNA: TGTGCCAGCAGCCAGGGGACAGGGGAGGGTCAGCCCCAGCATTTT
CDR3 protein: CASSQGTGEGQPQHF

clone size: once
J gene: TRBJ2-3
D gene: TRBD1
V gene: TRBV5-6
CDR3 DNA: TGTGCCAGCAGCTTGTTCGGGACAGGTTTCACAGATACGCAGTATTTT
CDR3 protein: CASSLFGTGFTDTQYF

clone size: NA
J gene: TRBJ1-4
D gene: NA
V gene: TRBV5-6
CDR3 DNA: TGTGCCAGCAGTTTCACCGGGACCGGAGGTGAAAAACTGTTTTTT
CDR3 protein: CASSFTGTGGEKLFF

clone size: NA
J gene: TRBJ1-3
D gene: TRBD1
V gene: TRBV4-1
CDR3 DNA: TGCGCCAGCAGCCAGGGCCCAGACAGGGTCTTCTCTGGAAACACCATATATTTT
CDR3 protein: CASSQGPDRVFSGNTIYF

clone size: once
J gene: TRBJ1-2
D gene: NA
V gene: TRBV29-1
CDR3 DNA: TGCAGCGTTGGTGGGGGCTATGGCTACACCTTC
CDR3 protein: CSVGGGYGYTF

clone size: few
J gene: TRBJ2-7
D gene: NA
V gene: TRBV11-2
CDR3 DNA: TGTGCCAGCAGCTTACGGGCGACGATCGCGGAGAGGGTTTACGAGCAGTACTTC
CDR3 protein: CASSLRATIAERVYEQYF

clone size: NA
J gene: TRBJ2-5
D gene: NA
V gene: TRBV28
CDR3 DNA: TGTGCCAGCAGTCTAGGTACTACTCAGGGGGAGACCCAGTACTTC
CDR3 protein: CASSLGTTQGETQYF

clone size: once
J gene: TRBJ2-7
D gene: NA
V gene: TRBV5-6
CDR3 DNA: TGTGCCAGCAGCTTTTCAGGGGCCCACGAGCAGTACTTC
CDR3 protein: CASSFSGAHEQYF

clone size: NA
J gene: TRBJ2-1
D gene: TRBD1
V gene: TRBV30
CDR3 DNA: TGTGCCTGGAGTGGGGACAGGGCAGATGAGCAGTTCTTC
CDR3 protein: CAWSGDRADEQFF

clone size: NA
J gene: TRBJ1-2
D gene: NA
V gene: TRBV12-5
CDR3 DNA: TGTGCTAGTGGTTTGGGCGAGGCCTATGGCTACACCTTC
CDR3 protein: CASGLGEAYGYTF

clone size: NA
J gene: TRBJ2-7
D gene: TRBD2
V gene: TRBV5-1
CDR3 DNA: TGCGCCAGCAGCTTGGATCTAGCGGGAGCGGGGCAGTACTTC
CDR3 protein: CASSLDLAGAGQYF

clone size: NA
J gene: TRBJ1-2
D gene: NA
V gene: TRBV25-1
CDR3 DNA: TGTGCCAGACCAAACCCGCCGGTCCATTCAGGGCACTATGGCTACACCTTC
CDR3 protein: CARPNPPVHSGHYGYTF

clone size: NA
J gene: TRBJ1-5
D gene: NA
V gene: TRBV19
CDR3 DNA: TGTGCCAGTACCTTGGACACCTATAGCAATCAGCCCCAGCATTTT
CDR3 protein: CASTLDTYSNQPQHF

clone size: NA
J gene: TRBJ1-6
D gene: NA
V gene: TRBV28
CDR3 DNA: TGTGCCAGCAGTTTGGGGCGCTCCTATAATTCACCCCTCCACTTT
CDR3 protein: CASSLGRSYNSPLHF

clone size: NA
J gene: TRBJ1-5
D gene: TRBD1
V gene: TRBV7-9
CDR3 DNA: TGTGCCAGCAGCTTGACAGGGAAAAGCAATCAGCCCCAGCATTTT
CDR3 protein: CASSLTGKSNQPQHF

clone size: few
J gene: TRBJ2-2
D gene: NA
V gene: TRBV6-5
CDR3 DNA: TGTGCCAGCAGCAACATTGCGAACACCGGGGAGCTGTTTTTT
CDR3 protein: CASSNIANTGELFF

clone size: few
J gene: TRBJ2-2
D gene: NA
V gene: TRBV18
CDR3 DNA: TGTGCCAGCCGGGAAAACACCGGGGAGCTGTTTTTT
CDR3 protein: CASRENTGELFF

clone size: NA
J gene: TRBJ2-3
D gene: TRBD2
V gene: TRBV6-1
CDR3 DNA: TGTGCCAGCAGTGGCCAGACTAGCGGGAGGAGCACAGATACGCAGTATTTT
CDR3 protein: CASSGQTSGRSTDTQYF

clone size: once
J gene: TRBJ1-1
D gene: NA
V gene: TRBV30
CDR3 DNA: TGTGCCTGGAGCGTCCTTAGGAACACTGAAGCTTTCTTT
CDR3 protein: CAWSVLRNTEAFF

clone size: NA
J gene: TRBJ2-1
D gene: TRBD1
V gene: TRBV7-3
CDR3 DNA: TGTGCCAGCAGCCTGGACAGGGGCAGCTACAATGAGCAGTTCTTC
CDR3 protein: CASSLDRGSYNEQFF

clone size: NA
J gene: TRBJ2-1
D gene: NA
V gene: TRBV5-1
CDR3 DNA: TGCGCCAGCAGCCCGGACTCTCCCTACAATGAGCAGTTCTTC
CDR3 protein: CASSPDSPYNEQFF

clone size: NA
J gene: TRBJ2-1
D gene: NA
V gene: TRBV11-2
CDR3 DNA: TGTGCCAGCAGCTTAGACCCATACAATGAGCAGTTCTTC
CDR3 protein: CASSLDPYNEQFF

clone size: few
J gene: TRBJ1-2
D gene: NA
V gene: TRBV7-9
CDR3 DNA: TGTGCCAGCGGCCGGGTCCTTCCGGGCTACACCTTC
CDR3 protein: CASGRVLPGYTF

clone size: NA
J gene: TRBJ2-1
D gene: TRBD2
V gene: TRBV11-3
CDR3 DNA: TGTGCCAGCAGCCTATCTTCGGGTAGCGGGGGGGCCTTCTACAATGAGCAGTTCTTC
CDR3 protein: CASSLSSGSGGAFYNEQFF

clone size: NA
J gene: TRBJ2-2
D gene: NA
V gene: TRBV19
CDR3 DNA: TGTGCCAGTAGTACAGGGGCGGACACCGGGGAGCTGTTTTTT
CDR3 protein: CASSTGADTGELFF

clone size: NA
J gene: TRBJ1-2
D gene: NA
V gene: TRBV18
CDR3 DNA: TGTGCCAGCTCACCACAGGGCAAGAACTATGGCTACACCTTC
CDR3 protein: CASSPQGKNYGYTF

clone size: NA
J gene: TRBJ2-7
D gene: NA
V gene: TRBV15
CDR3 DNA: TGTGCCACCAGCAGTGGGGACGCGAGTAACGAGCAGTACTTC
CDR3 protein: CATSSGDASNEQYF

clone size: few
J gene: TRBJ2-2
D gene: NA
V gene: TRBV9
CDR3 DNA: TGTGCCAGCAGCGTAGCGGCAGGGGATACCGGGGAGCTGTTTTTT
CDR3 protein: CASSVAAGDTGELFF

clone size: NA
J gene: TRBJ2-7
D gene: NA
V gene: TRBV12-2
CDR3 DNA: TGTGCAAGTCGCCTAGATTATTGGCCGACTCTGATTTTGGGCTACGAGCAGTACTTC
CDR3 protein: CASRLDYWPTLILGYEQYF

clone size: NA
J gene: TRBJ2-2
D gene: TRBD1
V gene: TRBV2
CDR3 DNA: TGTGCCAGCACGGGACAGTCTGGGACCGGGGAGCTGTTTTTT
CDR3 protein: CASTGQSGTGELFF

clone size: once
J gene: TRBJ1-1
D gene: TRBD1
V gene: TRBV6-1
CDR3 DNA: TGTGCCAGCAGTTCGACCCCTACAGGGGGGCAAGCTTTCTTT
CDR3 protein: CASSSTPTGGQAFF

clone size: NA
J gene: TRBJ1-4
D gene: NA
V gene: TRBV19
CDR3 DNA: TGTGCCAGTAGTACGCTCGCCCGTCTGTTTTTT
CDR3 protein: CASSTLARLFF

clone size: NA
J gene: TRBJ2-7
D gene: NA
V gene: TRBV7-8
CDR3 DNA: TGTGCCAGCAGCTTAGCGGCGTACGAGCAGTACTTC
CDR3 protein: CASSLAAYEQYF

clone size: NA
J gene: TRBJ2-7
D gene: NA
V gene: TRBV6-1
CDR3 DNA: TGTGCCAGCAGTAGGGACACCGCCTCGTACGAGCAGTACTTC
CDR3 protein: CASSRDTASYEQYF

clone size: NA
J gene: TRBJ2-2
D gene: NA
V gene: TRBV10-3
CDR3 DNA: TGTGCCATCAGTCCAGGGACACTGAACACCGGGGAGCTGTTTTTT
CDR3 protein: CAISPGTLNTGELFF

clone size: NA
J gene: TRBJ1-6
D gene: TRBD1
V gene: TRBV6-5
CDR3 DNA: TGTGCCAGCAGGAAGGGACAGGCATATTCACCCCTCCACTTT
CDR3 protein: CASRKGQAYSPLHF

clone size: NA
J gene: TRBJ1-5
D gene: NA
V gene: TRBV7-8
CDR3 DNA: TGTGCCAGCAGCCATGGGGGAGGTCAGCCCCAGCATTTT
CDR3 protein: CASSHGGGQPQHF

clone size: once
J gene: TRBJ2-3
D gene: TRBD2
V gene: TRBV5-6
CDR3 DNA: TGTGCCAGCAGCCCACTGACTAGCGGGAGGCCAGATACGCAGTATTTT
CDR3 protein: CASSPLTSGRPDTQYF

clone size: NA
J gene: TRBJ1-3
D gene: NA
V gene: TRBV5-1
CDR3 DNA: TGCGCCAGCAGCTTGGGCCCTCAGGGACCTGGAAACACCATATATTTT
CDR3 protein: CASSLGPQGPGNTIYF

clone size: NA
J gene: TRBJ2-7
D gene: TRBD2
V gene: TRBV5-1
CDR3 DNA: TGCGCCAGCAGCTTGAGGGTCGGACTAGCGGACTACGAGCAGTACTTC
CDR3 protein: CASSLRVGLADYEQYF